This is a list of T cell receptor beta chains from one sample in a study of blood T cell repertoires in COVID-19. Profiled with immunoSEQ multiplex PCR; TCRdb holds only in-frame clones, not every one. The data show 50,000 to 80,000 clones, 88% seen once. Sequenced sample: peripheral blood. The receptors derive from a woman aged 55-70 years with COVID-19, enrolled during active disease. Both conserved end residues are part of each CDR3. The D gene is left open where the match is weak. Clone sizes are given selectively: once, few, many, or a class where the clone is expanded.

clone_size d_call j_call v_call cdr3_nt cdr3_aa
- - TRBJ2-1 TRBV5-6 TGTGCCAGCAGCTACGACAGATACAATGAGCAGTTCTTC CASSYDRYNEQFF
- - TRBJ1-4 TRBV27 TGTGCCAGCTCATCCGACTTCGAGAAACTGTTTTTT CASSSDFEKLFF
- - TRBJ2-7 TRBV7-8 TGTGCCAGCAGTCGCGAGCGGAGCGTTTTTAGCTACGAGCAGTACTTC CASSRERSVFSYEQYF
- - TRBJ2-1 TRBV3-1/TRBV3-2 TGTGCCAGCAGCCTACCCTCTAGTAGTGAGCAGTTCTTC CASSLPSSSEQFF
- - TRBJ1-1 TRBV4-3 TGCGCCAGCAGCCAAGATCCTAATCGGGAAGCTTTCTTT CASSQDPNREAFF
- TRBD2 TRBJ2-7 TRBV28 TGTGCCAGCAGTTTAATCGGGGGGTCCTACGAGCAGTACTTC CASSLIGGSYEQYF
- - TRBJ2-3 TRBV3-1/TRBV3-2 TGTGCCAGCAGCCAGGCGACTCGTCCAGATACGCAGTATTTT CASSQATRPDTQYF
once - TRBJ1-4 TRBV6-5 TGTGCCAGCAGTTCAGGGGCGGGTAATGAAAAACTGTTTTTT CASSSGAGNEKLFF
- - TRBJ1-2 TRBV2 TGTGCCAGCAGTGAAAGAATCCCGTCCAGGGATGGCTACACCTTC CASSERIPSRDGYTF
- TRBD2 TRBJ2-1 TRBV29-1 TGCAGCGTTGTAGCGGGGAGCTCCTACAATGAGCAGTTCTTC CSVVAGSSYNEQFF
- - TRBJ2-3 TRBV11-2 TGTGCCAGCAGCTTAGTAACAGCTACACAATCGCAGTATTTT CASSLVTATQSQYF
- - TRBJ1-3 TRBV4-3 TGCGCCAGCAGCCAAGAAGGTCGGGTATTCTCTGGAAACACCATATATTTT CASSQEGRVFSGNTIYF
- TRBD2 TRBJ2-2 TRBV5-4 TGTGCCAGCAGCTCCACCTTAGCGGGAGCAGATGGGGAGCTGTTTTTT CASSSTLAGADGELFF
- TRBD2 TRBJ2-1 TRBV19 TGTGCCAGTAGCATCTTAGCGGGAGGGCCGAATGAGCAGTTCTTC CASSILAGGPNEQFF
- TRBD1 TRBJ2-6 TRBV18 TGTGCCAGCTCACCAGCGACAGGGTCTTCTGGGGCCAACGTCCTGACTTTC CASSPATGSSGANVLTF
- - TRBJ1-1 TRBV20-1 TGCAGTGCTAGCCGGACTGAAGCTTTCTTT CSASRTEAFF
- - TRBJ2-5 TRBV12-3/TRBV12-4 TGTGCCAGCAGTTTGAATCAGGGGGAGACCCAGTACTTC CASSLNQGETQYF
- TRBD1 TRBJ1-2 TRBV30 TGTGCCTGGGCAGGACAGGGAGAGAACTATGGCTACACCTTC CAWAGQGENYGYTF
- TRBD1 TRBJ1-2 TRBV6-2/TRBV6-3 TGTGCCAGCACCCCGGACAGGAACTATGGCTACACCTTC CASTPDRNYGYTF
- TRBD1 TRBJ1-2 TRBV6-6 TGTGCCAGCAGTCCCGGGACAGGGGAATATGGCTACACCTTC CASSPGTGEYGYTF
- TRBD2 TRBJ2-2 TRBV6-5 TGTGCCAGCAGTTGGACTAGCGGGATCACCGGGGAGCTGTTTTTT CASSWTSGITGELFF
- - TRBJ1-2 TRBV24-1 TGTGCCACCAGTGACAACGGTGGGCCTCCCTACACCTTC CATSDNGGPPYTF
- - TRBJ2-2 TRBV28 TGTGCCAGCAGTTGGGGGGACTGGATGAGCACCGGGGAGCTGTTTTTT CASSWGDWMSTGELFF
- - TRBJ1-5 TRBV6-4 TGTGCCAAAGGGGGAAATCAGCCCCAGCATTTT CAKGGNQPQHF
once - TRBJ1-6 TRBV30 TGTGCCTGGAGTGTACAGGTTGTAAGCTCACCCCTCCACTTT CAWSVQVVSSPLHF
- - TRBJ1-2 TRBV6-6 TGTGCCAGCAGTCGTGACACCTATGGCTACACCTTC CASSRDTYGYTF
- - TRBJ1-3 TRBV5-1 TGCGCCAGCAGCTTGGGTATAGCTGGAAACACCATATATTTT CASSLGIAGNTIYF
- - TRBJ2-7 TRBV7-2 TGTGCCAGCAGCTTACAAGCGGAAGTCTACGAGCAGTACTTC CASSLQAEVYEQYF
- TRBD2 TRBJ2-7 TRBV27 TGTGCCAGCAGTTTCCGCGGGGGGCCCTACTACGAGCAGTACTTC CASSFRGGPYYEQYF
once - TRBJ2-5 TRBV11-2 TGTGCCAGCAGCTTAGGTTCGGCTAGACTTTCTTTAGGAGAGACCCAGTACTTC CASSLGSARLSLGETQYF